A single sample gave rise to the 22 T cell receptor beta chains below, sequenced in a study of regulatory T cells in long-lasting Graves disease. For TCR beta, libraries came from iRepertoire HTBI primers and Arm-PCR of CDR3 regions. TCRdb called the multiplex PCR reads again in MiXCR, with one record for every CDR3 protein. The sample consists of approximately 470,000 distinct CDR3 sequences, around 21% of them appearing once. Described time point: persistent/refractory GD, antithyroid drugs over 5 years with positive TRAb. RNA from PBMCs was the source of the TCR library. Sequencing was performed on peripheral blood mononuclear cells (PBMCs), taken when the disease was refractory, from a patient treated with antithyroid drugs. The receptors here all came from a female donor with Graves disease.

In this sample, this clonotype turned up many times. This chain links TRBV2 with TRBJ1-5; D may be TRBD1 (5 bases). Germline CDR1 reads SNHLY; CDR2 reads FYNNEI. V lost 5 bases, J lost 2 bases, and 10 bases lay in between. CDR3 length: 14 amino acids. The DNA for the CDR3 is TGTGCCAGCAGTAGGGACTCGGGCAATCAGCCCCAGCATTTT. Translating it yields CASSRDSGNQPQHF.

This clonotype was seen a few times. CDR3 DNA sequence: TGCAGTGCTCGTAGCGGGGGAATGAACACTGAAGCTTTCTTT. Amino acid sequence: CSARSGGMNTEAFF. This chain joins TRBV20-1 and TRBJ1-1, with a weak D call TRBD1 (5 bases). Trimming shortened V by 5 bases and J by 0 bases, and 13 bases separated the two germline ends. The germline gives CDR1 DFQATT, CDR2 SNEGSKA (reference sequence). This CDR3 has 14 residues.

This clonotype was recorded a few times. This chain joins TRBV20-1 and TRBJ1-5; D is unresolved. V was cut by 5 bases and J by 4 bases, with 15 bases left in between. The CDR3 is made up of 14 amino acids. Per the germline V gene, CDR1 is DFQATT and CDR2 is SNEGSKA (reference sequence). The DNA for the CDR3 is TGCAGTGCTCTCCCTGGGTCGCCTAATCAGCCCCAGCATTTT. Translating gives CSALPGSPNQPQHF.

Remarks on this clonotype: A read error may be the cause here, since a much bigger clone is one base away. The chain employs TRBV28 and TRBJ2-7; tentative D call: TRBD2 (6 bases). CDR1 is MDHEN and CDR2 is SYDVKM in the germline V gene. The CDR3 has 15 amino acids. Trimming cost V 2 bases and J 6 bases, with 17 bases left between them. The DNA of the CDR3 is TGTGCCAGCAGTTTAGATGCGGGAACCCCCTGCGAGCAGTACTTC. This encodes CASSLDAGTPCEQYF.

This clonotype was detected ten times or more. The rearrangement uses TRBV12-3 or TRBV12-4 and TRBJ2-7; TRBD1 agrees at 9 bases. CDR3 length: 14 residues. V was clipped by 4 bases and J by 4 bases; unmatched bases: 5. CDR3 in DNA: TGTGCCAGCAGTTCCGGGACAGGGTGGTACGAGCAGTACTTC. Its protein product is CASSSGTGWYEQYF.

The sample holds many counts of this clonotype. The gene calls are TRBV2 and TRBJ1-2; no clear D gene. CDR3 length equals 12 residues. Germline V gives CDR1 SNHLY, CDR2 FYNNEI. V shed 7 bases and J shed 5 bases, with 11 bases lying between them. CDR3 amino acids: CASTPVGYGYTF. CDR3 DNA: TGTGCCAGCACCCCTGTGGGGTATGGCTACACCTTC. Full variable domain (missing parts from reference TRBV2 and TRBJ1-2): EPEVTQTPSHQVTQMGQEVILRCVPISNHLYFYWYRQILGQKVEFLVSFYNNEISEKSEIFDDQFSVERPDGSNFTLKIRSTKLEDSAMYFCASTPVGYGYTFGSGTRLTVV.

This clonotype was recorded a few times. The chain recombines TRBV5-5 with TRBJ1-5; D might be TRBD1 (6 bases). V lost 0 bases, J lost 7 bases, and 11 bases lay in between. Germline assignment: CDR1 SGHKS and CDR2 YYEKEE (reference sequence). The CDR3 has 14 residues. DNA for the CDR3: TGTGCCAGCAGCTTGGCGTGGGGGCAGCAGCCCCAGCATTTT. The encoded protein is CASSLAWGQQPQHF.

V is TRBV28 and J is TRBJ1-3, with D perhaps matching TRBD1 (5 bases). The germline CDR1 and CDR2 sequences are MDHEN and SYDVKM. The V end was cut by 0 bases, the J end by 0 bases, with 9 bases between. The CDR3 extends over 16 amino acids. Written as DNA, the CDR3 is TGTGCCAGCAGTTTATGGGATACAGGCTCTGGAAACACCATATATTTT. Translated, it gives CASSLWDTGSGNTIYF.

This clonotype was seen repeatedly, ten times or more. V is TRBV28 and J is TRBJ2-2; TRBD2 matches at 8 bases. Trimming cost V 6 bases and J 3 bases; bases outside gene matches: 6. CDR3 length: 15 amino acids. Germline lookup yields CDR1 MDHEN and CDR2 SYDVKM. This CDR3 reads CASRRGVLDTGELFF. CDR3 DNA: TGTGCCAGCAGGCGGGGGGTATTGGACACCGGGGAGCTGTTTTTT.

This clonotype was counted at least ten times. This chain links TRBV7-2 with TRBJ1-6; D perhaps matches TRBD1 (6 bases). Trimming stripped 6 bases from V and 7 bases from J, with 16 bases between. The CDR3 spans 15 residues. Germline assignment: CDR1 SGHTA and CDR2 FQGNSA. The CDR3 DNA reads TGTGCCAGCAGACGTAATCAGGGGTCGAATTCACCCCTCCACTTT. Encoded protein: CASRRNQGSNSPLHF.

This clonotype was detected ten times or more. The chain's CDR3 is CASSSSGISNYGYTF. The CDR3 region has the DNA TGTGCCAGCAGCTCCTCAGGGATTAGCAACTATGGCTACACCTTC. The genes are TRBV7-2 and TRBJ1-2; D possibly corresponds to TRBD1 (5 bases). Trimming pared 4 bases from V and 2 bases from J, leaving 14 bases between. This CDR3 is built from 15 residues. CDR1 is SGHTA and CDR2 is FQGNSA in the germline V gene.

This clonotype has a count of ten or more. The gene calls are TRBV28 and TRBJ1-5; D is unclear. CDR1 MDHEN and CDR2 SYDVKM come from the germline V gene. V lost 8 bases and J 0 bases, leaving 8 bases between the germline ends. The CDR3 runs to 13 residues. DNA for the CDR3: TGTGCCAGCTCCGACAATAGCAATCAGCCCCAGCATTTT. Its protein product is CASSDNSNQPQHF.

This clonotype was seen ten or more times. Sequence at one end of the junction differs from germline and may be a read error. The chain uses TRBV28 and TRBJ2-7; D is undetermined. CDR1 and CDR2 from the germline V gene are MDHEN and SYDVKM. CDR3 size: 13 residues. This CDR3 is CASSDANSYGQYF. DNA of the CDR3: TGTGCCAGCAGTGACGCAAACTCCTACGGGCAGTACTTC.

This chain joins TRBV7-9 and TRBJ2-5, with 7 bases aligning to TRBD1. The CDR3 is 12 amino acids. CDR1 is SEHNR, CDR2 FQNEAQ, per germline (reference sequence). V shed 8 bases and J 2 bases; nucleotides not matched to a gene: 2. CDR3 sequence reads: CASQGQQETQYF. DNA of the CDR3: TGTGCCAGCCAGGGACAGCAAGAGACCCAGTACTTC.

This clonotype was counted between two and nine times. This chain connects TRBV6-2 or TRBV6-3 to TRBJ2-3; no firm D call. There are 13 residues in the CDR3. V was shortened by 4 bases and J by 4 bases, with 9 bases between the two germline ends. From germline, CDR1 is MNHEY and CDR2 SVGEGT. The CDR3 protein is CASSLGSPDTQYF. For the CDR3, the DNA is TGTGCCAGCAGTTTAGGAAGCCCAGATACGCAGTATTTT.

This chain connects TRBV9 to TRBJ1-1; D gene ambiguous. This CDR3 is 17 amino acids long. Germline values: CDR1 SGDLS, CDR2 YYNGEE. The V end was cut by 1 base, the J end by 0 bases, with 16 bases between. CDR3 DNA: TGTGCCAGCAGCGTATCCGGGGTGGACGACATGAACACTGAAGCTTTCTTT. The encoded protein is CASSVSGVDDMNTEAFF. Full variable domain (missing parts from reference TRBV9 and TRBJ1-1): DSGVTQTPKHLITATGQRVTLRCSPRSGDLSVYWYQQSLDQGLQFLIQYYNGEERAKGNILERFSAQQFPDLHSELNLSSLELGDSALYFCASSVSGVDDMNTEAFFGQGTRLTVV.

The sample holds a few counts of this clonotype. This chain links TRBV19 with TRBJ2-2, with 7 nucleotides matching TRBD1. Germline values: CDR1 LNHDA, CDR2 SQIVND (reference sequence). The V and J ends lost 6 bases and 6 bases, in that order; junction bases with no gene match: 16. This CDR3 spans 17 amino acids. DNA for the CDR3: TGTGCCAGTAGAACACCCGCATTCCCGACAGGGCCCGGGGAGCTGTTTTTT. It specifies CASRTPAFPTGPGELFF.

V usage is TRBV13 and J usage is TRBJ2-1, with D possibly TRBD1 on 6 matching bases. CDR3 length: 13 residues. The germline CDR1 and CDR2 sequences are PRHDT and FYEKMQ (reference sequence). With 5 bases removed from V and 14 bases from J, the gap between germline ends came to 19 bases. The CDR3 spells CASSPPPGTPKFF. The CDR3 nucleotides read TGTGCCAGCAGCCCCCCCCCCGGGACACCTAAGTTCTTC.

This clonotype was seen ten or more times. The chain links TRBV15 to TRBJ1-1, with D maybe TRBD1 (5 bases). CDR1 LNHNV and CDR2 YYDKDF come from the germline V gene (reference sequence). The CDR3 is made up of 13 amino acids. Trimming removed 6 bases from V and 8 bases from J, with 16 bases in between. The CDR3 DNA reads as TGTGCCACCAGTGAGTCGGGACGACCAGAAGCTTTCTTT. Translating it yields CATSESGRPEAFF.

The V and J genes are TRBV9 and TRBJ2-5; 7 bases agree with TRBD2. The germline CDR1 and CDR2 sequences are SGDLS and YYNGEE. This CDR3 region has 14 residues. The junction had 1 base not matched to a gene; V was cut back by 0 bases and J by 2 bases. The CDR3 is CASSVDSGQETQYF. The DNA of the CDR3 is TGTGCCAGCAGCGTAGATAGCGGGCAAGAGACCCAGTACTTC. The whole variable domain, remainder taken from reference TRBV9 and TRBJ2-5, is DSGVTQTPKHLITATGQRVTLRCSPRSGDLSVYWYQQSLDQGLQFLIQYYNGEERAKGNILERFSAQQFPDLHSELNLSSLELGDSALYFCASSVDSGQETQYFGPGTRLLVL.

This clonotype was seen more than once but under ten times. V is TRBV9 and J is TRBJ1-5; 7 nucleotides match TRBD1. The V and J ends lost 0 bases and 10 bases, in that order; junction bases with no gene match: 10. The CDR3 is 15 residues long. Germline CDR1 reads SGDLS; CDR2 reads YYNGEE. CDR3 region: CASSVDGQAYPPQHF. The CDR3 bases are TGTGCCAGCAGCGTAGATGGACAGGCCTACCCACCCCAGCATTTT.

The CDR3 DNA reads TGTGCCAGCATCTTGGGACTAGCGGGAGAAAATGAGCAGTTCTTC. It codes for CASILGLAGENEQFF. The rearrangement joins TRBV28 to TRBJ2-1; 14 bases map to TRBD2. The CDR3 runs 15 residues. The germline V gene encodes CDR1 MDHEN and CDR2 SYDVKM. V shed 7 bases, J shed 7 bases, and the junction held 6 bases outside the gene matches.